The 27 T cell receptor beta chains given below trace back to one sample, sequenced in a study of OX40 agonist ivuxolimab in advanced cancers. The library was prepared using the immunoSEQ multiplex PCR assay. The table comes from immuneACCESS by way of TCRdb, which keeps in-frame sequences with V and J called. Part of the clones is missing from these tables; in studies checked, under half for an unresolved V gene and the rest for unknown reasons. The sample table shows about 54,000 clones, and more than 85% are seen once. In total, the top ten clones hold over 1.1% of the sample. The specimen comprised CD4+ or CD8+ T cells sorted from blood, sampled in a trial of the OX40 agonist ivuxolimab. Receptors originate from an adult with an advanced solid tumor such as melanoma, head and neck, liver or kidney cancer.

The CDR3 loop is CASSPGNNEQFF. CDR3 in DNA: TGCGCCAGCAGCCCGGGGAACAATGAGCAGTTCTTC. This chain links TRBV5-1 with TRBJ2-1; maybe TRBD2 (5 bases). Per the germline V gene, CDR1 is SGHRS and CDR2 is YFSETQ. Trimming shortened V by 4 bases and J by 5 bases, and 7 bases separated the two germline ends. The CDR3 contains 12 residues.

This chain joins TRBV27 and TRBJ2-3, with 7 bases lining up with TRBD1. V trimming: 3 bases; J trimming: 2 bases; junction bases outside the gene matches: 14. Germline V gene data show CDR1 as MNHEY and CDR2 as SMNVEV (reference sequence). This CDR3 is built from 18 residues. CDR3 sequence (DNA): TGTGCCAGCAGTTTCCTGGCAGGGGGTTGGGGATCCACAGATACGCAGTATTTT. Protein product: CASSFLAGGWGSTDTQYF.

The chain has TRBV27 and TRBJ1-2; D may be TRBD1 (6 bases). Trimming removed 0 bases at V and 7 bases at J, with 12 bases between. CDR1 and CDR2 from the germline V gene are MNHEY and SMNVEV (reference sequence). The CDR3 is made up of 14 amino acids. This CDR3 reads CASSLSMGGSGYTF. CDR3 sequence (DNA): TGTGCCAGCAGTTTATCGATGGGGGGCAGTGGCTACACCTTC.

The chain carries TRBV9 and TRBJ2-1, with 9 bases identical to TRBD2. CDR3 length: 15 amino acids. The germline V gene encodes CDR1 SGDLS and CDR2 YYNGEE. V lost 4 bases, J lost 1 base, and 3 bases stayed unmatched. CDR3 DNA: TGTGCCAGCAGCCCCGCGGGGGGGTCCTACAATGAGCAGTTCTTC. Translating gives CASSPAGGSYNEQFF.

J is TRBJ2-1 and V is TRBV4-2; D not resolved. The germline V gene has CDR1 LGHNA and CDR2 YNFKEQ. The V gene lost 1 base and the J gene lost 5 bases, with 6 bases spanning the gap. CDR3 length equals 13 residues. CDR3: CASSQVPHNEQFF. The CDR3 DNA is TGTGCCAGCAGCCAAGTCCCGCACAATGAGCAGTTCTTC.

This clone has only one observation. The CDR3 protein is CASSPSGRNTGELFF. CDR3 DNA: TGTGCCAGCAGTCCTAGCGGGAGGAACACCGGGGAGCTGTTTTTT. The gene calls are TRBV27 and TRBJ2-2; 10 nucleotides agree with TRBD2. This CDR3 region has 15 residues. CDR1 and CDR2 (germline): MNHEY, SMNVEV (reference sequence). Trimming took 5 bases from V and 1 from J; bases not matched to a gene: 1.

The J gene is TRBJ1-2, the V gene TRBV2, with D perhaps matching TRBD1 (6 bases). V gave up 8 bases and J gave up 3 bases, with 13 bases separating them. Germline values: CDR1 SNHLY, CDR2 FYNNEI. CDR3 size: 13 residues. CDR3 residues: CASGGGGDYGYTF. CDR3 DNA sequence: TGTGCCAGCGGAGGGGGGGGCGACTATGGCTACACCTTC.

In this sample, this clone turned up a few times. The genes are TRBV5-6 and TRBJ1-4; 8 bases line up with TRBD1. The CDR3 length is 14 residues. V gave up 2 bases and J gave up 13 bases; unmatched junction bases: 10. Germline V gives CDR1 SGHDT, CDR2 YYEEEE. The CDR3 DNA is TGTGCCAGCAGCTTCCGACAGGGGCGCTCGGGACTGTTTTTT. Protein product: CASSFRQGRSGLFF.

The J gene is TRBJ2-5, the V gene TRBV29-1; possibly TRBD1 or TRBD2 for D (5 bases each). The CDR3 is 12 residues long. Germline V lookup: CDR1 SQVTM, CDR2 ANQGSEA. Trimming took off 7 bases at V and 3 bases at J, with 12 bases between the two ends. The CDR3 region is CSGGTVEETQYF. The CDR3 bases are TGCAGCGGAGGGACCGTTGAAGAGACCCAGTACTTC. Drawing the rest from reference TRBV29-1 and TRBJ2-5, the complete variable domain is SAVISQKPSRDICQRGTSLTIQCQVDSQVTMMFWYRQQPGQSLTLIATANQGSEATYESGFVIDKFPISRPNLTFSTLTVSNMSPEDSSIYLCSGGTVEETQYFGPGTRLLVL.

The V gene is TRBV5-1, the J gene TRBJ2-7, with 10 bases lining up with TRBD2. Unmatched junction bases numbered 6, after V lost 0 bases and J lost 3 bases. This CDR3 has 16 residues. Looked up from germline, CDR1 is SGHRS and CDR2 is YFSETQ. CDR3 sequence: CASSLAGLAGVYEQYF. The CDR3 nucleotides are TGCGCCAGCAGCTTGGCCGGGCTAGCGGGAGTCTACGAGCAGTACTTC.

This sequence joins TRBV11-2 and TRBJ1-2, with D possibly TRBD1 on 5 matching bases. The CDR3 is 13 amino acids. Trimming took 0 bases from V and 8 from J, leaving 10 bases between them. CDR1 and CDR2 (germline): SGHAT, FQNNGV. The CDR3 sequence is CASSLDRGGGYTF. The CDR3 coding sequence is TGTGCCAGCAGCTTAGATCGCGGGGGAGGCTACACCTTC.

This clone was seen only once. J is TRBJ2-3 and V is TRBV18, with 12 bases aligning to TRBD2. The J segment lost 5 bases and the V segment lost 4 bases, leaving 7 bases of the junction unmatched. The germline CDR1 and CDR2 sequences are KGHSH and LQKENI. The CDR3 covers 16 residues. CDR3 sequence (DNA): TGTGCCAGCTCACGATCGACTAGCGGGGGAGGAGATACGCAGTATTTT. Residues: CASSRSTSGGGDTQYF.

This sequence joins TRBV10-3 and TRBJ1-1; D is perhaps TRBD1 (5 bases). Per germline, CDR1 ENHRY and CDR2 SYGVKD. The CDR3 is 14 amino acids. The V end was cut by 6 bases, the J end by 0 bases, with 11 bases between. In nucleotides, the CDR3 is TGTGCCATCAGGAGCCGAGGGGTGAACACTGAAGCTTTCTTT. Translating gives CAIRSRGVNTEAFF.

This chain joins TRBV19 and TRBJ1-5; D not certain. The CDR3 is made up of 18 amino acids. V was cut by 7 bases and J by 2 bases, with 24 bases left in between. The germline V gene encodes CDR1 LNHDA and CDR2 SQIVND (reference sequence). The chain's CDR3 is CASNRPGSPGAGNQPQHF. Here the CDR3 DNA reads TGTGCCAGTAATAGGCCTGGGTCGCCAGGAGCGGGCAATCAGCCCCAGCATTTT.

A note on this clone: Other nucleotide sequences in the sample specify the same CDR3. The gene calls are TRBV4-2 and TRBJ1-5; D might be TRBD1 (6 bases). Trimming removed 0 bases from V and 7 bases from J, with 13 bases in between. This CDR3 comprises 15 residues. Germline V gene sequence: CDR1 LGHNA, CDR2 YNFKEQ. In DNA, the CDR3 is TGTGCCAGCAGCCAAGAAGGAGGGGGAGGACAGCCCCAGCATTTT. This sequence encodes CASSQEGGGGQPQHF.

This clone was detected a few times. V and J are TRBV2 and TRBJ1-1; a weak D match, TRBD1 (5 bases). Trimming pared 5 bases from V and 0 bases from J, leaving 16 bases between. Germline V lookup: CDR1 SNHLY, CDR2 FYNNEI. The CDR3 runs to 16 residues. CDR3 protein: CASSTSGIRMNTEAFF. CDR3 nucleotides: TGTGCCAGCAGTACTTCAGGGATCCGAATGAACACTGAAGCTTTCTTT.

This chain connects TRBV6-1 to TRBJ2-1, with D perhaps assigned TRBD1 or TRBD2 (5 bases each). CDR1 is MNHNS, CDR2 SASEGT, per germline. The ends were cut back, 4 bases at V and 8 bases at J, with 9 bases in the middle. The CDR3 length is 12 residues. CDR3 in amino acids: CASSGGSDEQFF. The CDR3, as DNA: TGTGCCAGCAGTGGGGGGTCCGATGAGCAGTTCTTC.

The CDR3 protein is CASSLRPAGVNEQFF. The CDR3 coding sequence is TGTGCCAGCAGCTTAAGACCAGCGGGAGTAAATGAGCAGTTCTTC. The chain recombines TRBV11-3 with TRBJ2-1; TRBD2 agrees at 8 bases. This CDR3 comprises 15 residues. The germline V gene has CDR1 SGHNT and CDR2 YENEEA. V dropped 2 bases and J dropped 7; count of bases not matched to a gene: 7.

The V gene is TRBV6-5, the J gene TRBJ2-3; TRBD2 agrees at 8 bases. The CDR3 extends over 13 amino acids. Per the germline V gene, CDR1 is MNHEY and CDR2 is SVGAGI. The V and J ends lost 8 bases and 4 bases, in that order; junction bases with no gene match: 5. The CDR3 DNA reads TGTGCCAGCGGTACCGGGAGGGCAGATACGCAGTATTTT. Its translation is CASGTGRADTQYF.

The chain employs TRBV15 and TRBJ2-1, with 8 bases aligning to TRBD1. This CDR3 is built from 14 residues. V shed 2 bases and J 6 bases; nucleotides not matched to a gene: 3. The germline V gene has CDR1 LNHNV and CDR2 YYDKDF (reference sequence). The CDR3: CATSRQGAFNEQFF. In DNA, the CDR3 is TGTGCCACCAGCAGACAGGGGGCTTTCAATGAGCAGTTCTTC.

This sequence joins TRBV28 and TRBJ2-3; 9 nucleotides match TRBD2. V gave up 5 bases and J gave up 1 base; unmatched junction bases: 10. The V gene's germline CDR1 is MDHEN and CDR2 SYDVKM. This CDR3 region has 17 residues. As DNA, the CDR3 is TGTGCCAGCAGTCCACGGAGTAGCGGGGGCCGCACAGATACGCAGTATTTT. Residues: CASSPRSSGGRTDTQYF. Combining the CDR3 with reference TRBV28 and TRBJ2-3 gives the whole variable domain DVKVTQSSRYLVKRTGEKVFLECVQDMDHENMFWYRQDPGLGLRLIYFSYDVKMKEKGDIPEGYSVSREKKERFSLILESASTNQTSMYLCASSPRSSGGRTDTQYFGPGTRLTVL.

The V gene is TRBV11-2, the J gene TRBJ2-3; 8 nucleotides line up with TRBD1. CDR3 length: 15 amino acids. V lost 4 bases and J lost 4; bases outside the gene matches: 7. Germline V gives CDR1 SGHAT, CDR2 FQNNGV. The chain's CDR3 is CASSSAPGQADTQYF. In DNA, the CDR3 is TGTGCCAGCAGCTCCGCGCCGGGACAGGCAGATACGCAGTATTTT. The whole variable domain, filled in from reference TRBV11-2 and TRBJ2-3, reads EAGVAQSPRYKIIEKRQSVAFWCNPISGHATLYWYQQILGQGPKLLIQFQNNGVVDDSQLPKDRFSAERLKGVDSTLKIQPAKLEDSAVYLCASSSAPGQADTQYFGPGTRLTVL.

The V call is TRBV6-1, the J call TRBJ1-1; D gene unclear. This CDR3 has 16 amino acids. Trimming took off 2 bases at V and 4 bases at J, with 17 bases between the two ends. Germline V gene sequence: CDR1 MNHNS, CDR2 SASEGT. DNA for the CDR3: TGTGCCAGCAGTGAACTTCAGAGCTTGCCCCCCACTGAAGCTTTCTTT. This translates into CASSELQSLPPTEAFF.

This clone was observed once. The CDR3 DNA is TGTGCCAGCAGTTCGGCCGGGACAGTCGACTCTGGGGCCAACGTCCTGACTTTC. Amino acid sequence: CASSSAGTVDSGANVLTF. J is TRBJ2-6 and V is TRBV28; the match to TRBD1 covers 7 bases. V lost 4 bases and J lost 0; bases outside the gene matches: 9. There are 18 residues in the CDR3. Germline CDR1 reads MDHEN; CDR2 reads SYDVKM.

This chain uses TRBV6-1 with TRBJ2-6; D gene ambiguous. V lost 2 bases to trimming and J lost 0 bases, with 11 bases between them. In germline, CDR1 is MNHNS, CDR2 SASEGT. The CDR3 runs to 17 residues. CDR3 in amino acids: CASSERWISSGANVLTF. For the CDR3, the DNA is TGTGCCAGCAGTGAACGGTGGATTTCCTCTGGGGCCAACGTCCTGACTTTC.

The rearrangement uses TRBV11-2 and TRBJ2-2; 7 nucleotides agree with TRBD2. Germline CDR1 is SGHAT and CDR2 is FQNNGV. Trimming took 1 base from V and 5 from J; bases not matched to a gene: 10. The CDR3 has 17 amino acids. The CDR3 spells CASSLGPKGGLTGELFF. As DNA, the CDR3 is TGTGCCAGCAGCTTAGGCCCCAAGGGAGGGCTGACCGGGGAGCTGTTTTTT.

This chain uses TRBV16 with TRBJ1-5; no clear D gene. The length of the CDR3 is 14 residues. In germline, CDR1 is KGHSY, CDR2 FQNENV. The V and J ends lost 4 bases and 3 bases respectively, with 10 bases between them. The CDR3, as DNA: TGTGCCAGCAGCCTTCCTGCTCCCAATCAGCCCCAGCATTTT. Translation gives CASSLPAPNQPQHF.